This T cell receptor (beta chain) is drawn from a study of CXCR3-negative and CXCR3-positive naive CD8 T cells. The authors made the TRB cDNA libraries by 5' RACE using UMI labels. TCRdb re-called the 5' RACE reads and catalogs CDR3 proteins one per entry, DNA excluded. Its clone listing holds about 48,000 distinct CDR3 sequences. As concerns this clonotype: Antigen unknown.

General study points: Cryopreservation partially lowered CXCR3 expression, so most assays used fresh PBMCs. Between one naive subset and the other, surface CD5 was comparable, and TCR strength was inferred from TRB CDR3 properties.

Germline V gene sequence: CDR1 SGHTA, CDR2 FQGNSA. CDR3 length equals 15 residues. The TCR originated in a human donor in good health. Some clones in this sample may be carry-over from other donors' samples. The sequenced sample was memory CD8+ T cells from blood. V is TRBV7-2 and J is TRBJ2-1; TCRdb's D call of TRBD2 is untestable without DNA. The CDR3 protein is CASSLPGLADNEQFF. Supplemented by reference TRBV7-2 and TRBJ2-1, the full variable domain reads GAGVSQSPSNKVTEKGKDVELRCDPISGHTALYWYRQSLGQGLEFLIYFQGNSAPDKSGLPSDRFSAERTGGSVSTLTIQRTQQEDSAVYLCASSLPGLADNEQFFGPGTRLTVL.